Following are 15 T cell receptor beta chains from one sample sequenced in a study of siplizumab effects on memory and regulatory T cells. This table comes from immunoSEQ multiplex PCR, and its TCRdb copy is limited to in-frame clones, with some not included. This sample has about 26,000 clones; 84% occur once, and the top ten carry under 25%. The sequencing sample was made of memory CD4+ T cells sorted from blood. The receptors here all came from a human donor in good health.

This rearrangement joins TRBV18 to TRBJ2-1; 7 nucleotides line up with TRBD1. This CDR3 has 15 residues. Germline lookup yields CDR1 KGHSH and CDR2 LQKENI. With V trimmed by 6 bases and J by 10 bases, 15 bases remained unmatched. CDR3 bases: TGTGCCAGCTCGTACTTAAACAGGGGAGTTGAGGAGCAGTTCTTC. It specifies CASSYLNRGVEEQFF.

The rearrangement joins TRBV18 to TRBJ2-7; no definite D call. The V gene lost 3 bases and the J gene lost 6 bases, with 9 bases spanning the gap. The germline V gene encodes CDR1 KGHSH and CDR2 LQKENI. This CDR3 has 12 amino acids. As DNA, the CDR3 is TGTGCCAGCTCACCTAACCGTGGCGAGCAGTACTTC. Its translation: CASSPNRGEQYF.

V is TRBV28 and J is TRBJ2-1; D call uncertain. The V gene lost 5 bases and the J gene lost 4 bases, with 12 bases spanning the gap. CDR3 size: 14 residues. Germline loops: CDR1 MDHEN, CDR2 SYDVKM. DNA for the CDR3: TGTGCCAGCAGTCCTTCTAGTGGTTACAATGAGCAGTTCTTC. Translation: CASSPSSGYNEQFF.

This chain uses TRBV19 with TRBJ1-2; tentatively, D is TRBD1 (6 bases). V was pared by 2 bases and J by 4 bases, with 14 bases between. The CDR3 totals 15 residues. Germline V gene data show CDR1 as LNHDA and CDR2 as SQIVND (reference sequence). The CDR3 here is CASSISLGGIYGYTF. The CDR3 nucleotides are TGTGCCAGTAGTATATCATTAGGGGGAATCTATGGCTACACCTTC.

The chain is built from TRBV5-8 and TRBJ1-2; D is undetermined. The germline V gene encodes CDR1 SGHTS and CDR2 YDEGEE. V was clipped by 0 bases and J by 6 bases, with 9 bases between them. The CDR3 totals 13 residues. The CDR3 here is CASSLVYNHGYTF. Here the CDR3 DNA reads TGTGCCAGCAGCTTGGTCTACAACCATGGCTACACCTTC.

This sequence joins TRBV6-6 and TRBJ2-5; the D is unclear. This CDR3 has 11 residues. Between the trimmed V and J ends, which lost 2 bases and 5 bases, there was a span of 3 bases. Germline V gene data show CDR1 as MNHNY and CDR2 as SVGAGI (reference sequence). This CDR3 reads CASSYVETQYF. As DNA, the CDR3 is TGTGCCAGCAGTTACGTGGAGACCCAGTACTTC.

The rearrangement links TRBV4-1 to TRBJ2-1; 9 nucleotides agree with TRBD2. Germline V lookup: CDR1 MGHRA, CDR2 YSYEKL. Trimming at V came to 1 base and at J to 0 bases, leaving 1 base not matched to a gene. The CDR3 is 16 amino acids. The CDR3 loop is CASSQGLADSYNEQFF. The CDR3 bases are TGCGCCAGCAGCCAAGGACTAGCGGACTCCTACAATGAGCAGTTCTTC.

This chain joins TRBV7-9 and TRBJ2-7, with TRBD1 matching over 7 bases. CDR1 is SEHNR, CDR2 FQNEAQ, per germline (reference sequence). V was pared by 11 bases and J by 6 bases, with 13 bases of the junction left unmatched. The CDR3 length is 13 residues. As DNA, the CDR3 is TGTGCCGGGGCCCCGGGACAGATTGGCGAGCAGTACTTC. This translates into CAGAPGQIGEQYF.

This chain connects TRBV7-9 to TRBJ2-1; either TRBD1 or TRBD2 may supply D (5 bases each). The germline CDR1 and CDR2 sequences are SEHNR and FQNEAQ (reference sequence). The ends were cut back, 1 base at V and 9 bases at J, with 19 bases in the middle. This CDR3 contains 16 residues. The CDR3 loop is CASSLDGARGFGEQFF. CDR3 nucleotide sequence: TGTGCCAGCAGCTTAGACGGGGCTAGAGGGTTCGGTGAGCAGTTCTTC.

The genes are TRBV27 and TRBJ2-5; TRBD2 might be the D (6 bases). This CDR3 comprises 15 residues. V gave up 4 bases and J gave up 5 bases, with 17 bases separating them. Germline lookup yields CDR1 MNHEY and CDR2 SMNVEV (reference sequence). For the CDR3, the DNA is TGTGCCAGCAGTTCCTCCGACAGCGGGTTCGAGACCCAGTACTTC. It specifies CASSSSDSGFETQYF.

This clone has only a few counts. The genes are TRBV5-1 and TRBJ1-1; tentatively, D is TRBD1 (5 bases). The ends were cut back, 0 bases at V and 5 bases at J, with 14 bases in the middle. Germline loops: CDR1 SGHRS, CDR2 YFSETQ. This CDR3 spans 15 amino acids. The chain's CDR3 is CASSLDAGSRTEAFF. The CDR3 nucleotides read TGCGCCAGCAGCTTGGATGCAGGGTCGAGGACTGAAGCTTTCTTT.

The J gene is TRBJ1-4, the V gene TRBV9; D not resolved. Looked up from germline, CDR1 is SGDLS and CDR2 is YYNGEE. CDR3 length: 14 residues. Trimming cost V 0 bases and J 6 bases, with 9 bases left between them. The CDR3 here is CASSVAGIDEKLFF. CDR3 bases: TGTGCCAGCAGCGTAGCAGGAATTGATGAAAAACTGTTTTTT.

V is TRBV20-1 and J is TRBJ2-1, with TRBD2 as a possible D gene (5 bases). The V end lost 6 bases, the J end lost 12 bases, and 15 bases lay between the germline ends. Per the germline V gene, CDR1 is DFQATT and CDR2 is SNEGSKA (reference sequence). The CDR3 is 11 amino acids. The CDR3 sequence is CSAQDYGMQFF. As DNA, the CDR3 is TGCAGTGCCCAAGATTACGGGATGCAGTTCTTC.

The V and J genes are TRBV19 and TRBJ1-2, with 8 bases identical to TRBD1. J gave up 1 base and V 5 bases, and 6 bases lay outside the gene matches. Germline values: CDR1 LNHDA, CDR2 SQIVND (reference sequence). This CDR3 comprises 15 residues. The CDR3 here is CASSPRTGSNYGYTF. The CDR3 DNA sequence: TGTGCCAGTAGTCCACGGACAGGGAGTAACTATGGCTACACCTTC.

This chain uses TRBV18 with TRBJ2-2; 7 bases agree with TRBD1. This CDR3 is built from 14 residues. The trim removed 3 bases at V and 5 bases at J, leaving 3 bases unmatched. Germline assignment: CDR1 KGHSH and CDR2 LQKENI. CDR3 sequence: CASSPQQGTGELFF. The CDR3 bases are TGTGCCAGCTCACCTCAACAGGGGACCGGGGAGCTGTTTTTT.